These 8 T cell receptor beta chains came from one sample sequenced in a study of T cells in Graves' hyperthyroidism and ophthalmopathy. The investigators amplified TCR beta CDR3 regions from RNA transcripts. A first-round RT-PCR of the TCR CDR3 used the HTBI primer set. TCRdb fed the multiplex PCR reads into MiXCR, producing one record per CDR3 protein. This table holds 500,000 to 600,000 distinct CDR3 sequences, 46% found once. Sequencing was done on a sample of peripheral blood or thyroid tissue (not recorded which). The receptors come from an adult woman with Graves' disease, either hyperthyroidism or ophthalmopathy (not recorded which).

This chain joins TRBV7-2 and TRBJ2-5; D gene unclear. V was trimmed by 1 base and J by 9 bases, leaving 9 bases between them. The CDR3 covers 12 residues. Per the germline V gene, CDR1 is SGHTA and CDR2 is FQGNSA. The CDR3 is CASSLDNQPQYF. Written as DNA, the CDR3 is TGTGCCAGCAGCTTAGATAATCAGCCCCAGTACTTC. The full variable domain, completed using reference TRBV7-2 and TRBJ2-5, is GAGVSQSPSNKVTEKGKDVELRCDPISGHTALYWYRQSLGQGLEFLIYFQGNSAPDKSGLPSDRFSAERTGGSVSTLTIQRTQQEDSAVYLCASSLDNQPQYFGPGTRLLVL.

The chain carries TRBV7-9 and TRBJ1-2, with D unclear. Germline V gene lookup returns CDR1 SEHNR and CDR2 FQNEAQ (reference sequence). V was clipped by 6 bases and J by 3 bases, with 20 bases between them. This CDR3 contains 16 residues. CDR3 residues: CASSSFGWGKDYGYTF. As DNA, the CDR3 is TGTGCCAGCAGTTCATTCGGGTGGGGTAAAGACTATGGCTACACCTTC.

This chain uses TRBV5-5 with TRBJ2-7, with D maybe TRBD2 (5 bases). Deletions cut 0 bases from V and 7 bases from J, with 20 bases between. The CDR3 runs to 16 residues. In germline, CDR1 is SGHKS, CDR2 YYEKEE (reference sequence). The CDR3 DNA is TGTGCCAGCAGCTTGGAAACAGCGGTGGTAGGAGTAGAGCAGTACTTC. Translation: CASSLETAVVGVEQYF.

This clonotype was seen a few times. A much larger clone sits a single nucleotide away, making a read error possible. The rearrangement uses TRBV5-1 and TRBJ1-2; 9 bases match TRBD1. Unmatched junction bases numbered 18, after V lost 3 bases and J lost 12 bases. Germline assignment: CDR1 SGHRS and CDR2 YFSETQ. The CDR3 runs to 16 residues. In nucleotides, the CDR3 is TGCGCCAGCAGCTCGAACCCGGGACAGGGAGCGTCAGGCCACACCTTC. It is translated as CASSSNPGQGASGHTF.

A few counts support this clonotype. The chain carries TRBV29-1 and TRBJ2-7; TRBD1 aligns across 10 bases. Trimming removed 4 bases from V and 8 bases from J; junction bases left unmatched: 11. Germline loops: CDR1 SQVTM, CDR2 ANQGSEA. The CDR3 runs to 14 residues. CDR3 loop: CSVVAQGQGLKQYF. The CDR3 DNA sequence: TGCAGCGTTGTGGCCCAGGGACAGGGGTTGAAGCAGTACTTC.

The chain combines TRBV2 with TRBJ1-1, with TRBD1 as a possible D gene (5 bases). V lost 7 bases, J lost 0 bases, and 12 bases lay in between. CDR1 is SNHLY, CDR2 FYNNEI, per germline. The CDR3 is 14 residues long. This CDR3 is CASITTVMNTEAFF. The CDR3 nucleotides read TGTGCCAGCATTACGACAGTCATGAACACTGAAGCTTTCTTT.

The genes are TRBV20-1 and TRBJ2-7; TRBD1 might be the D (7 bases). Germline assignment: CDR1 DFQATT and CDR2 SNEGSKA (reference sequence). The CDR3 totals 14 residues. The V and J ends lost 5 bases and 3 bases respectively, with 17 bases between them. The CDR3 DNA follows: TGCAGTGCTCTAGCCCCTCAGGGGGGCTACGAGCAGTACTTC. This translates into CSALAPQGGYEQYF.

This clonotype was counted a few times. This chain links TRBV2 with TRBJ2-2; no clear D. V lost 3 bases and J 3 bases, leaving 11 bases between the germline ends. This CDR3 has 15 residues. Germline CDR1 SNHLY, CDR2 FYNNEI. In DNA form, the CDR3 reads TGTGCCAGCAGTGAGTCATGGTTGGACACCGGGGAGCTGTTTTTT. This sequence encodes CASSESWLDTGELFF.